These 22 T cell receptor beta chains came from one sample sequenced in a study of blood T cell repertoires in COVID-19 (TCRdb year 2020). Receptor amplification or capture employed the immunoSEQ multiplex PCR assay. TCRdb's version of the immuneACCESS table is confined to in-frame rearrangements and falls short of the full clone set. An unresolved V gene accounts for under half of the shortfall where checked; the remainder is of unknown origin. In all, the sample holds under 150,000 clones, and 88% of those were seen once. In total, the top ten clones hold 1.5% of the sample. Sequencing was performed on peripheral blood. These receptors were collected from a human donor in a cohort sampled during active COVID-19.

The V call is TRBV10-2, the J call TRBJ1-6; TRBD1 agrees at 9 bases. The ends lost 6 bases at V and 9 bases at J; junction bases unmatched: 12. The CDR3 sequence is 16 residues long. Germline V CDR1 and CDR2: WSHSY, SAAADI. CDR3 residues: CASRTAGTGSFSPLHF. CDR3 DNA: TGCGCCAGCAGAACCGCCGGGACAGGGTCTTTTTCACCCCTCCACTTT.

The chain is built from TRBV19 and TRBJ1-4; TRBD1 might be the D (6 bases). The CDR3 is 15 amino acids. Germline assignment: CDR1 LNHDA and CDR2 SQIVND (reference sequence). The V gene lost 4 bases and the J gene lost 8 bases, with 17 bases spanning the gap. CDR3 nucleotide sequence: TGTGCCAGTAGTACCTCCACAGGGTTGCAAGAAAAACTGTTTTTT. This translates into CASSTSTGLQEKLFF.

The V and J genes are TRBV5-1 and TRBJ2-1; no reliable D call. The ends were cut back, 4 bases at V and 0 bases at J, with 17 bases in the middle. CDR1 and CDR2 from the germline V gene are SGHRS and YFSETQ. The CDR3 loop spans 17 amino acids. The CDR3: CASSLSHTWSSYNEQFF. The CDR3 nucleotides read TGCGCCAGCAGCCTATCACATACTTGGAGCTCCTACAATGAGCAGTTCTTC.

The rearrangement links TRBV20-1 to TRBJ1-1, with a possible D match to TRBD1 (6 bases). The germline V gene encodes CDR1 DFQATT and CDR2 SNEGSKA (reference sequence). CDR3 length: 10 residues. V lost 6 bases to trimming and J lost 7 bases, with 9 bases between them. The CDR3 DNA is TGCAGTGCACTGACAGGTGAAGCTTTCTTT. Translated, it gives CSALTGEAFF.

This clone was detected once. The J gene is TRBJ2-2, the V gene TRBV28, with a tentative D call TRBD1 (7 bases). The CDR3 sequence is 16 residues long. V was trimmed by 7 bases and J by 1 base, leaving 16 bases between them. Germline lookup yields CDR1 MDHEN and CDR2 SYDVKM. CDR3: CASTSAGGQNTGELFF. CDR3 DNA sequence: TGTGCCAGCACTTCAGCAGGGGGGCAGAACACCGGGGAGCTGTTTTTT.

The chain carries TRBV2 and TRBJ2-1; the D gene is possibly TRBD2 (7 bases). Looked up from germline, CDR1 is SNHLY and CDR2 is FYNNEI. Trimming cost V 1 base and J 8 bases, with 15 bases left between them. The CDR3 is 15 amino acids. The CDR3 loop reads CASSEEGGAIDEQFF. The CDR3 nucleotides are TGTGCCAGCAGTGAAGAGGGGGGGGCTATCGATGAGCAGTTCTTC.

The chain carries TRBV3-1 (or the pseudogene TRBV3-2) and TRBJ2-5; 11 positions agree with TRBD2. V shed 7 bases, J shed 7 bases, and the junction held 14 bases outside the gene matches. Germline CDR1 reads LGHDT; CDR2 reads YNNKEL (reference sequence). The CDR3 is made up of 16 amino acids. This chain's CDR3 is CASIPRSLAGGATQYF. The CDR3 DNA follows: TGTGCCAGCATCCCGAGGTCTCTAGCGGGGGGTGCGACCCAGTACTTC.

The chain recombines TRBV2 with TRBJ1-2, with TRBD1 identical over 7 bases. The trim removed 6 bases at V and 7 bases at J, leaving 11 bases unmatched. There are 14 residues in the CDR3. The germline gives CDR1 SNHLY, CDR2 FYNNEI. The CDR3 protein is CASRKNDRVFGYTF. CDR3 in DNA: TGTGCCAGCAGGAAAAACGACAGGGTCTTTGGCTACACCTTC.

The chain couples TRBV18 to TRBJ2-7; tentatively, D is TRBD2 (7 bases). Germline V gives CDR1 KGHSH, CDR2 LQKENI. The V gene lost 3 bases and the J gene lost 10 bases, with 19 bases spanning the gap. The CDR3 runs to 14 residues. CDR3 bases: TGTGCCAGCTCACCGGGGGGGGGCCGAACTCTTCAGTACTTC. Translation: CASSPGGGRTLQYF.

The genes are TRBV4-1 and TRBJ2-1; 10 bases match TRBD2. Germline lookup yields CDR1 MGHRA and CDR2 YSYEKL. This CDR3 spans 18 amino acids. V shed 0 bases and J 3 bases; nucleotides not matched to a gene: 8. The CDR3 region is CASSQDHVTSGNYNEQFF. The DNA for the CDR3 is TGCGCCAGCAGCCAAGATCACGTAACTAGCGGGAACTACAATGAGCAGTTCTTC.

This clone was detected once. The gene calls are TRBV24-1 and TRBJ2-3; perhaps TRBD1 as D (5 bases). This CDR3 has 14 residues. Trimming pared 2 bases from V and 6 bases from J, leaving 11 bases between. The germline V gene encodes CDR1 KGHDR and CDR2 SFDVKD. The CDR3 here is CATSDSPGLDTQYF. The DNA of the CDR3 is TGTGCCACCAGTGATTCCCCAGGGCTGGATACGCAGTATTTT.

V and J are TRBV6-6 and TRBJ2-7, with a weak D call TRBD1 (6 bases). Trimming removed 2 bases from V and 6 bases from J, with 11 bases in between. Germline CDR1 and CDR2: MNHNY and SVGAGI (reference sequence). The CDR3 loop spans 13 amino acids. The CDR3 DNA sequence: TGTGCCAGCAGTTACGGTAGAGGGGGCGAGCAGTACTTC. Amino acid sequence: CASSYGRGGEQYF.

CDR3 sequence (DNA): TGTGCCACCCAACAGGATACTAATGAAAAACTGTTTTTT. This codes for CATQQDTNEKLFF. This chain connects TRBV7-9 to TRBJ1-4; TRBD1 might be the D (5 bases). This CDR3 spans 13 amino acids. CDR1 is SEHNR, CDR2 FQNEAQ, per germline (reference sequence). V dropped 10 bases and J dropped 2 bases, with 11 bases sitting between them.

This clone was picked up one time. The chain uses TRBV7-6 and TRBJ2-7; 7 bases align to TRBD2. Looked up from germline, CDR1 is SGHVS and CDR2 is FNYEAQ. The CDR3 has 14 residues. Trimming cost V 7 bases and J 10 bases; bases outside gene matches: 16. For the CDR3, the DNA is TGTGCCAGCACCCTCGAAAGGGGAGGGATGGGTCAGTACTTC. Translating it yields CASTLERGGMGQYF.

J is TRBJ1-2 and V is TRBV5-1; possible D gene TRBD1, 6 bases. The CDR3 is made up of 13 amino acids. Germline V gene sequence: CDR1 SGHRS, CDR2 YFSETQ. Trimming stripped 2 bases from V and 8 bases from J, with 13 bases between. The CDR3 coding sequence is TGCGCCAGCAGCTTCGGGGGGGGCGACGGCTACACCTTC. Translating it yields CASSFGGGDGYTF.

The chain joins TRBV27 to TRBJ2-2, with TRBD1 identical over 10 bases. Looked up from germline, CDR1 is MNHEY and CDR2 is SMNVEV (reference sequence). The CDR3 has 15 residues. V lost 5 bases to trimming and J lost 7 bases; unmatched junction nucleotides: 7. In DNA form, the CDR3 reads TGTGCCAGCAGTAAAGACAGGGGGCAAAACGGGGAGCTGTTTTTT. Encoded protein: CASSKDRGQNGELFF.

The gene calls are TRBV3-1 (or the pseudogene TRBV3-2) and TRBJ2-3; D might be TRBD2 (6 bases). Per germline, CDR1 LGHDT and CDR2 YNNKEL (reference sequence). Trimming took 5 bases from V and 0 from J, leaving 9 bases between them. The CDR3 extends over 14 amino acids. The CDR3, as DNA: TGTGCCAGCAGCAGCGGACTAAGCACAGATACGCAGTATTTT. Residues: CASSSGLSTDTQYF.

This CDR3 reads CATSDTRTGITEAFF. The CDR3 DNA is TGTGCCACCAGTGATACCCGGACAGGGATAACTGAAGCTTTCTTT. The gene calls are TRBV24-1 and TRBJ1-1; 8 bases map to TRBD1. V was clipped by 3 bases and J by 5 bases; unmatched bases: 7. Germline V CDR1 and CDR2: KGHDR, SFDVKD. This CDR3 is built from 15 residues.

V is TRBV28 and J is TRBJ2-7; 9 nucleotides match TRBD1. Losses at the gene ends were 6 bases for V and 2 bases for J; bases not matched to a gene: 5. Germline V gives CDR1 MDHEN, CDR2 SYDVKM. CDR3 length equals 14 residues. In nucleotides, the CDR3 is TGTGCCAGCAGGGCCGGGGACAGGGCCTACGAGCAGTACTTC. It is translated as CASRAGDRAYEQYF.

CDR3: CASSSPLGGQGISYEQYF. DNA for the CDR3: TGTGCCAGCAGCTCCCCCTTAGGGGGACAGGGTATATCCTACGAGCAGTACTTC. V and J are TRBV28 and TRBJ2-7; 9 nucleotides align to TRBD1. Germline V gene lookup returns CDR1 MDHEN and CDR2 SYDVKM. The V and J ends lost 6 bases and 1 base, in that order; junction bases with no gene match: 16. The CDR3 length is 18 residues.

The rearrangement joins TRBV7-8 to TRBJ1-6; TRBD1 might be the D (5 bases). The CDR3 is 12 amino acids. The ends were cut back, 1 base at V and 13 bases at J, with 8 bases in the middle. CDR1 SGHVS and CDR2 FQNEAQ come from the germline V gene. Here the CDR3 DNA reads TGTGCCAGCAGCTTAGTCGGGGGGCCCCTCCACTTT. As protein: CASSLVGGPLHF. Full variable domain (outside the CDR3, taken from reference TRBV7-8 and TRBJ1-6): GAGVSQSPRYKVAKRGQDVALRCDPISGHVSLFWYQQALGQGPEFLTYFQNEAQLDKSGLPSDRFFAERPEGSVSTLKIQRTQQEDSAVYLCASSLVGGPLHFGNGTRLTVT.

The chain carries TRBV11-3 and TRBJ2-1; TRBD2 might be the D (6 bases). Trimming removed 5 bases from V and 4 bases from J, with 9 bases in between. The CDR3 spans 13 residues. The V gene's germline CDR1 is SGHNT and CDR2 YENEEA. CDR3 amino acids: CASSRAGYNEQFF. Written as DNA, the CDR3 is TGTGCCAGCAGCCGGGCGGGATACAATGAGCAGTTCTTC.